These 14 T cell receptor beta chains came from one sample sequenced in a study of cytomegalovirus exposure and HLA in healthy donors. Vbeta (60) and Jbeta (13) primers were used in the PCR. Generated by immunoSEQ multiplex PCR, the TCRdb table keeps only in-frame clones and is missing some. The sample records approximately 120,000 clones, roughly four fifths being singletons. Sequencing used PBMCs. The receptors were sampled from a man between 45 and 60 years old in good health and CMV-seronegative.

This rearrangement joins TRBV28 to TRBJ1-2; 7 nucleotides align to TRBD1. The CDR3 is 13 residues long. Per germline, CDR1 MDHEN and CDR2 SYDVKM. After removal of 5 bases from V and 4 bases from J, the junction contained 4 bases not matched to a gene. This chain's CDR3 is CASSLRGSYGYTF. The CDR3 bases are TGTGCCAGCAGTCTCAGGGGGAGCTATGGCTACACCTTC.

This chain links TRBV4-3 with TRBJ2-3; a weak D match, TRBD2 (5 bases). The CDR3 is 18 residues long. Germline V lookup: CDR1 LGHNA, CDR2 YSLEER. Trimming removed 0 bases from V and 4 bases from J, with 20 bases in between. The CDR3 is CASSQERGILGLPDTQYF. The CDR3 DNA follows: TGCGCCAGCAGCCAAGAGAGAGGGATACTAGGATTACCAGATACGCAGTATTTT.

The V and J genes are TRBV5-1 and TRBJ2-2; possible D gene TRBD2, 7 bases. Germline V CDR1 and CDR2: SGHRS, YFSETQ. The CDR3 covers 18 residues. Trimming shortened V by 3 bases and J by 3 bases, and 21 bases separated the two germline ends. The CDR3, as DNA: TGCGCCAGCAGCTACTCCTTCGGGGGGCTGAGGGACACCGGGGAGCTGTTTTTT. Protein product: CASSYSFGGLRDTGELFF.

The chain has TRBV9 and TRBJ1-3; 9 bases agree with TRBD1. Germline assignment: CDR1 SGDLS and CDR2 YYNGEE. The V gene end was trimmed by 0 bases and the J gene end by 0 bases; junction bases not matched to a gene: 1. The CDR3 length is 16 residues. The CDR3 region is CASSVGTGVSGNTIYF. The CDR3 bases are TGTGCCAGCAGCGTAGGGACAGGGGTCTCTGGAAACACCATATATTTT.

This chain connects TRBV5-4 to TRBJ1-2; the D is unclear. With 6 bases removed from V and 5 bases from J, the gap between germline ends came to 23 bases. This CDR3 has 16 amino acids. The germline gives CDR1 SGHNT, CDR2 YYREEE (reference sequence). CDR3 loop: CASTWRARTAQYGYTF. DNA of the CDR3: TGTGCCAGCACCTGGAGGGCACGAACGGCGCAATATGGCTACACCTTC.

A few counts support this clone. The V call is TRBV29-1, the J call TRBJ2-4; TRBD1 matches at 7 bases. Trimming removed 2 bases from V and 8 bases from J; junction bases left unmatched: 0. From germline, CDR1 is SQVTM and CDR2 ANQGSEA. This CDR3 has 11 amino acids. CDR3 in DNA: TGCAGCGTTGAACAGGGGGACATTCAGTACTTC. This codes for CSVEQGDIQYF.

This chain uses TRBV11-2 with TRBJ1-2; possible D gene TRBD1, 5 bases. The CDR3 runs 14 residues. V was trimmed by 4 bases and J by 2 bases, leaving 11 bases between them. CDR1 is SGHAT, CDR2 FQNNGV, per germline. Here the CDR3 DNA reads TGTGCCAGCAGCTCCTGGCCAGGGAACTATGGCTACACCTTC. This codes for CASSSWPGNYGYTF.

The sample holds a few counts of this clone. This chain uses TRBV4-1 with TRBJ2-7, with 10 bases aligning to TRBD1. V lost 0 bases and J lost 5; bases outside the gene matches: 4. CDR3 length: 15 amino acids. Looked up from germline, CDR1 is MGHRA and CDR2 is YSYEKL. DNA for the CDR3: TGCGCCAGCAGCCAAGATCGGGGACAGGGGAACGAGCAGTACTTC. This gives the protein CASSQDRGQGNEQYF.

The rearrangement links TRBV9 to TRBJ1-2; D is perhaps TRBD1 (5 bases). Looked up from germline, CDR1 is SGDLS and CDR2 is YYNGEE. The V and J ends lost 0 bases and 7 bases respectively, with 13 bases between them. The CDR3 is 14 amino acids. The CDR3 DNA follows: TGTGCCAGCAGCGTAGGGGCCCTCGGGGGTGGCTACACCTTC. It specifies CASSVGALGGGYTF. Full variable domain (missing parts from reference TRBV9 and TRBJ1-2): DSGVTQTPKHLITATGQRVTLRCSPRSGDLSVYWYQQSLDQGLQFLIQYYNGEERAKGNILERFSAQQFPDLHSELNLSSLELGDSALYFCASSVGALGGGYTFGSGTRLTVV.

This chain joins TRBV5-1 and TRBJ1-2; D call uncertain. Germline V gene sequence: CDR1 SGHRS, CDR2 YFSETQ. This CDR3 comprises 13 residues. Deletions cut 2 bases from V and 0 bases from J, with 5 bases between. The CDR3 region has the DNA TGCGCCAGCAGCTTTAGAGCTAACTATGGCTACACCTTC. This sequence encodes CASSFRANYGYTF.

Worth noting for this clone: The sample carries other DNA sequences with the same CDR3. The chain employs TRBV4-3 and TRBJ2-7; TRBD1 aligns across 10 bases. The germline CDR1 and CDR2 sequences are LGHNA and YSLEER. Germline trimming cut 3 bases from V and 4 bases from J; bases unmatched to any gene: 6. This CDR3 is 15 amino acids long. Here the CDR3 reads CASSQRDRGPYEQYF. The CDR3 DNA reads TGCGCCAGCAGCCAGAGGGACAGGGGTCCTTACGAGCAGTACTTC.

The J gene is TRBJ1-2, the V gene TRBV6-6; D may be TRBD1 (6 bases). CDR3 length equals 14 residues. Germline V gene sequence: CDR1 MNHNY, CDR2 SVGAGI (reference sequence). Trimming took off 2 bases at V and 7 bases at J, with 14 bases between the two ends. The CDR3 DNA reads TGTGCCAGCAGTTACCCCGGCAGGGGTGGTGGCTACACCTTC. It translates to CASSYPGRGGGYTF.

This clone occurred a few times. This sequence joins TRBV5-4 and TRBJ2-2, with TRBD1 matching over 9 bases. Germline values: CDR1 SGHNT, CDR2 YYREEE (reference sequence). V lost 4 bases, J lost 1 base, and 5 bases stayed unmatched. The CDR3 covers 16 residues. For the CDR3, the DNA is TGTGCCAGCAGCCTCGGACAGGGGATGAACACCGGGGAGCTGTTTTTT. It yields the protein CASSLGQGMNTGELFF.

V is TRBV11-1 and J is TRBJ2-6; tentatively, D is TRBD1 (6 bases). CDR3 size: 14 residues. Trimming took off 8 bases at V and 0 bases at J, with 8 bases between the two ends. Per the germline V gene, CDR1 is SGHAT and CDR2 is FQDESV (reference sequence). The CDR3 region has the DNA TGTGCCAGCTCGACAGGCTCTGGGGCCAACGTCCTGACTTTC. This codes for CASSTGSGANVLTF.